These 32 T cell receptor beta chains share one sample of origin, sequenced in a study of T cell responses to AZD1222 COVID-19 vaccine. Assay used: immunoSEQ multiplex PCR; TCRdb lists only in-frame clones, some missing. The sample records approximately 130,000 clones, approximately 88% being singletons. This specimen was peripheral blood, taken 28 days after the second AZD1222 dose. These receptor sequences come from an adult who received the AZD1222 COVID-19 vaccine.

The chain combines TRBV9 with TRBJ2-3, with 7 nucleotides matching TRBD1. Germline CDR1 reads SGDLS; CDR2 reads YYNGEE. The V segment lost 3 bases and the J segment 0 bases; nucleotides outside the gene matches: 7. The CDR3 has 16 residues. The CDR3 DNA is TGTGCCAGCAGCGCGGGGACAGCAACTAGCACAGATACGCAGTATTTT. This translates into CASSAGTATSTDTQYF.

The chain has TRBV7-3 and TRBJ1-1; maybe TRBD1 (6 bases). This CDR3 has 13 residues. Germline loops: CDR1 SGHTA, CDR2 FQGTGA. Trimming stripped 3 bases from V and 4 bases from J, with 9 bases between. As DNA, the CDR3 is TGTGCCAGCAGCTTGAACAGGGCCACTGAAGCTTTCTTT. It yields the protein CASSLNRATEAFF. The full variable domain, rest sourced from reference TRBV7-3 and TRBJ1-1, is GAGVSQTPSNKVTEKGKYVELRCDPISGHTALYWYRQSLGQGPEFLIYFQGTGAADDSGLPNDRFFAVRPEGSVSTLKIQRTERGDSAVYLCASSLNRATEAFFGQGTRLTVV.

The chain links TRBV5-5 to TRBJ1-6, with TRBD1 as a possible D gene (6 bases). Trimming pared 4 bases from V and 10 bases from J, leaving 12 bases between. This CDR3 comprises 13 residues. Germline lookup yields CDR1 SGHKS and CDR2 YYEKEE (reference sequence). CDR3 in amino acids: CASSTGGGSPLHF. For the CDR3, the DNA is TGTGCCAGCAGCACCGGGGGCGGGTCACCCCTCCACTTT.

V gene TRBV7-9 combines with J gene TRBJ1-1; D is unresolved. V lost 1 base to trimming and J lost 14 bases, with 17 bases between them. Germline V lookup: CDR1 SEHNR, CDR2 FQNEAQ (reference sequence). The CDR3 sequence is 13 residues long. The DNA of the CDR3 is TGTGCCAGCAGCTTAGAAAGCCCATCGGACGTATTCTTT. This sequence encodes CASSLESPSDVFF. The full variable domain, completed using reference TRBV7-9 and TRBJ1-1, is DTGVSQNPRHKITKRGQNVTFRCDPISEHNRLYWYRQTLGQGPEFLTYFQNEAQLEKSRLLSDRFSAERPKGSFSTLEIQRTEQGDSAMYLCASSLESPSDVFFGQGTRLTVV.

This chain connects TRBV7-8 to TRBJ2-3; 12 positions agree with TRBD2. The germline V gene encodes CDR1 SGHVS and CDR2 FQNEAQ. The CDR3 covers 18 residues. V was clipped by 1 base and J by 4 bases; unmatched bases: 9. The CDR3 nucleotides read TGTGCCAGCAGCTTAGTCCCTAGCGGGGGGGCAGTGGCAGATACGCAGTATTTT. Protein product: CASSLVPSGGAVADTQYF.

This clone was seen a handful of times. The chain uses TRBV14 and TRBJ1-6; D is unresolved. V lost 3 bases, J lost 3 bases, and 9 bases lay in between. Per germline, CDR1 SGHDN and CDR2 FVKESK. This CDR3 has 15 amino acids. The CDR3: CASSQRPLYNSPLHF. For the CDR3, the DNA is TGTGCCAGCAGCCAGAGACCGCTCTATAATTCACCCCTCCACTTT.

V is TRBV9 and J is TRBJ2-3; maybe TRBD2 (6 bases). Per the germline V gene, CDR1 is SGDLS and CDR2 is YYNGEE. This CDR3 comprises 15 residues. V was shortened by 2 bases and J by 0 bases, with 10 bases between the two germline ends. The DNA for the CDR3 is TGTGCCAGCAGCGTTAGGGGACTTAGCACAGATACGCAGTATTTT. Amino acid sequence: CASSVRGLSTDTQYF.

The J gene is TRBJ2-2, the V gene TRBV16; no firm D call. The germline V gene has CDR1 KGHSY and CDR2 FQNENV. CDR3 length: 15 amino acids. Trimming left V 3 bases short and J 2 bases short, with 10 bases between. For the CDR3, the DNA is TGTGCCAGCAGCCAGGGGTCAGCAAACACCGGGGAGCTGTTTTTT. Its protein is CASSQGSANTGELFF.

J is TRBJ1-1 and V is TRBV30; TRBD1 agrees at 8 bases. Germline V gene sequence: CDR1 GTSNPN, CDR2 SVGIG (reference sequence). Unmatched junction bases numbered 2, after V lost 5 bases and J lost 0 bases. The CDR3 length is 13 residues. The CDR3 spells CAWDRGVNTEAFF. CDR3 DNA: TGTGCCTGGGACAGGGGAGTGAACACTGAAGCTTTCTTT.

The rearrangement links TRBV6-2 or TRBV6-3 to TRBJ2-4; 11 nucleotides line up with TRBD2. This CDR3 is 19 amino acids long. Germline trimming cut 0 bases from V and 1 base from J; bases unmatched to any gene: 8. The germline V gene encodes CDR1 MNHEY and CDR2 SVGEGT. The CDR3 bases are TGTGCCAGCAGTTACTCGGCTAGCGGGGGGAGTCCGGCCAAAAACATTCAGTACTTC. This sequence encodes CASSYSASGGSPAKNIQYF.

This CDR3 is CASSLSKEADTQYF. The CDR3 coding sequence is TGTGCCAGCAGCTTATCCAAGGAGGCAGATACGCAGTATTTT. The chain combines TRBV7-2 with TRBJ2-3; TRBD2 is a possible D gene (5 bases). This CDR3 is built from 14 residues. The ends were cut back, 2 bases at V and 4 bases at J, with 10 bases in the middle. The V gene's germline CDR1 is SGHTA and CDR2 FQGNSA. Variable domain in full (rest from reference TRBV7-2 and TRBJ2-3): GAGVSQSPSNKVTEKGKDVELRCDPISGHTALYWYRQSLGQGLEFLIYFQGNSAPDKSGLPSDRFSAERTGGSVSTLTIQRTQQEDSAVYLCASSLSKEADTQYFGPGTRLTVL.

The V and J genes are TRBV5-4 and TRBJ2-7; D not resolved. Germline CDR1 SGHNT, CDR2 YYREEE (reference sequence). The CDR3 consists of 14 residues. V shed 0 bases and J shed 0 bases, with 7 bases lying between them. The CDR3 DNA reads as TGTGCCAGCAGCTTGGCCGTTACCTCCTACGAGCAGTACTTC. Translated: CASSLAVTSYEQYF.

In its sample, this clone was seen once. The chain is built from TRBV14 and TRBJ2-3; 12 bases fit TRBD2. Germline lookup yields CDR1 SGHDN and CDR2 FVKESK. The CDR3 length is 21 residues. V lost 2 bases to trimming and J lost 4 bases; unmatched junction nucleotides: 19. This CDR3 reads CASSQPLASGGAGSIPDTQYF. DNA for the CDR3: TGTGCCAGCAGCCAACCCTTGGCTAGCGGGGGGGCCGGGTCCATACCAGATACGCAGTATTTT.

This clone was observed once. This chain links TRBV5-1 with TRBJ2-7, with D possibly matching TRBD1 (5 bases). Germline assignment: CDR1 SGHRS and CDR2 YFSETQ. Trimming removed 1 base at V and 5 bases at J, with 13 bases between. The CDR3 sequence is 14 residues long. The CDR3 reads CASSLSPGPHEQYF. The CDR3 DNA reads TGCGCCAGCAGCTTGTCGCCAGGGCCCCACGAGCAGTACTTC.

The rearrangement joins TRBV4-3 to TRBJ2-1; 9 bases match TRBD2. J gave up 9 bases and V 3 bases, and 12 bases lay outside the gene matches. The CDR3 is made up of 16 amino acids. Germline-derived CDR1 and CDR2 are LGHNA and YSLEER. The CDR3 spells CASSQGAGGPSGEQFF. CDR3 DNA sequence: TGCGCCAGCAGCCAGGGGGCGGGGGGGCCTTCGGGTGAGCAGTTCTTC.

The rearrangement uses TRBV5-6 and TRBJ1-1; 7 bases agree with TRBD1. V lost 2 bases and J lost 1; bases outside the gene matches: 2. CDR3 length: 14 residues. Germline CDR1 reads SGHDT; CDR2 reads YYEEEE. CDR3 bases: TGTGCCAGCAGCTTAGGGGGCTCGAACACTGAAGCTTTCTTT. Translating gives CASSLGGSNTEAFF.

The count of this clone is one. The chain uses TRBV30 and TRBJ1-1, with D perhaps matching TRBD1 (5 bases). V was shortened by 1 base and J by 3 bases, with 18 bases between the two germline ends. CDR1 GTSNPN and CDR2 SVGIG come from the germline V gene (reference sequence). This CDR3 spans 16 amino acids. CDR3 bases: TGTGCCTGGAGTGCCTACATGGCGGGGGGGGACACTGAAGCTTTCTTT. Protein sequence: CAWSAYMAGGDTEAFF.

The chain joins TRBV5-1 to TRBJ2-1; 10 positions agree with TRBD2. Unmatched junction bases numbered 4, after V lost 4 bases and J lost 3 bases. The CDR3 is 15 residues long. CDR1 is SGHRS and CDR2 is YFSETQ in the germline V gene. The CDR3 spells CASSLSGRGYNEQFF. The CDR3 region has the DNA TGCGCCAGCAGCCTGAGCGGGAGGGGCTACAATGAGCAGTTCTTC.

The chain has TRBV11-3 and TRBJ2-3; D not resolved. V was trimmed by 5 bases and J by 1 base, leaving 10 bases between them. Germline V gene sequence: CDR1 SGHNT, CDR2 YENEEA. This CDR3 contains 14 residues. The CDR3 bases are TGTGCCAGCAGCCTTAGCCGCGGCACAGATACGCAGTATTTT. Protein product: CASSLSRGTDTQYF.

The gene calls are TRBV7-9 and TRBJ1-2; 10 bases fit TRBD1. CDR1 and CDR2 (germline): SEHNR, FQNEAQ (reference sequence). The V gene end was trimmed by 7 bases and the J gene end by 7 bases; junction bases not matched to a gene: 9. The length of the CDR3 is 14 residues. CDR3 bases: TGTGCCAGCAACCCGAAGGGACAGGGGTCTGGCTACACCTTC. It specifies CASNPKGQGSGYTF.

The gene calls are TRBV9 and TRBJ1-3; D gene uncertain. Germline V lookup: CDR1 SGDLS, CDR2 YYNGEE. Deletions cut 2 bases from V and 2 bases from J, with 11 bases between. The CDR3 totals 15 residues. CDR3 DNA: TGTGCCAGCAGCGTTAGGGCAGGCACTGGAAACACCATATATTTT. This sequence encodes CASSVRAGTGNTIYF.

The chain links TRBV5-4 to TRBJ2-3; 7 bases are a match to TRBD2. The CDR3 extends over 16 amino acids. V lost 4 bases to trimming and J lost 0 bases; unmatched junction nucleotides: 8. CDR1 is SGHNT and CDR2 is YYREEE in the germline V gene (reference sequence). Here the CDR3 reads CASSPKTSASTDTQYF. CDR3 nucleotide sequence: TGTGCCAGCAGCCCGAAAACTAGCGCTAGCACAGATACGCAGTATTTT.

This chain joins TRBV9 and TRBJ1-1; D is perhaps TRBD1 (6 bases). The germline V and J ends were trimmed by 1 base and 6 bases, with 13 bases remaining between them. This CDR3 region has 14 residues. Germline-derived CDR1 and CDR2 are SGDLS and YYNGEE. CDR3 protein: CASSVNPGGAEAFF. The CDR3 nucleotides are TGTGCCAGCAGCGTAAATCCCGGGGGCGCTGAAGCTTTCTTT. Together with reference TRBV9 and TRBJ1-1, the CDR3 gives the full variable domain: DSGVTQTPKHLITATGQRVTLRCSPRSGDLSVYWYQQSLDQGLQFLIQYYNGEERAKGNILERFSAQQFPDLHSELNLSSLELGDSALYFCASSVNPGGAEAFFGQGTRLTVV.

The genes are TRBV5-4 and TRBJ1-1; possibly TRBD1 for D (6 bases). Trimming removed 0 bases at V and 1 base at J, with 13 bases between. The CDR3 consists of 16 residues. CDR1 and CDR2 (germline): SGHNT, YYREEE (reference sequence). The CDR3 DNA is TGTGCCAGCAGCTTGGGAGGGCAGGGGACGAACACTGAAGCTTTCTTT. This codes for CASSLGGQGTNTEAFF.

The gene calls are TRBV3-1 (or the pseudogene TRBV3-2) and TRBJ1-5; D is uncertain. CDR3 length: 14 residues. Germline V gene lookup returns CDR1 LGHDT and CDR2 YNNKEL (reference sequence). Between the trimmed V and J ends, which lost 0 bases and 9 bases, there was a span of 12 bases. The CDR3 region has the DNA TGTGCCAGCAGCCAAGACCCACCTCCCGGGCCCCAGCATTTT. It specifies CASSQDPPPGPQHF.

The genes are TRBV2 and TRBJ1-1; D perhaps matches TRBD1 (5 bases). The CDR3 sequence is 16 residues long. V was trimmed by 6 bases and J by 2 bases, leaving 19 bases between them. Germline CDR1 and CDR2: SNHLY and FYNNEI. The CDR3 region is CASSLRDLNSNTEAFF. In DNA form, the CDR3 reads TGTGCCAGCAGCCTCCGGGACCTTAACTCCAACACTGAAGCTTTCTTT. Full variable domain (remainder filled in from reference TRBV2 and TRBJ1-1): EPEVTQTPSHQVTQMGQEVILRCVPISNHLYFYWYRQILGQKVEFLVSFYNNEISEKSEIFDDQFSVERPDGSNFTLKIRSTKLEDSAMYFCASSLRDLNSNTEAFFGQGTRLTVV.

This clone appeared many times. V and J are TRBV11-3 and TRBJ2-2; possibly TRBD1 for D (7 bases). Trimming left V 4 bases short and J 0 bases short, with 12 bases between. This CDR3 comprises 16 residues. CDR1 is SGHNT, CDR2 YENEEA, per germline. Written as DNA, the CDR3 is TGTGCCAGCAGCTCGTCAGGGGGGTCGAACACCGGGGAGCTGTTTTTT. Amino acids: CASSSSGGSNTGELFF.

This clone has only one observation. The CDR3 bases are TGTGCCATCAGTGTAGGGGTAAACAGGGAAGAGACCCAGTACTTC. The encoded protein is CAISVGVNREETQYF. The genes are TRBV10-3 and TRBJ2-5; TRBD1 is a possible D gene (6 bases). Germline V gene lookup returns CDR1 ENHRY and CDR2 SYGVKD. The CDR3 has 15 residues. Trimming removed 4 bases from V and 3 bases from J, with 15 bases in between.

This chain uses TRBV7-9 with TRBJ2-1; possibly TRBD2 for D (6 bases). Germline V gene lookup returns CDR1 SEHNR and CDR2 FQNEAQ (reference sequence). This CDR3 spans 12 amino acids. The V end was cut by 1 base, the J end by 8 bases, with 6 bases between. The CDR3 DNA sequence: TGTGCCAGCAGCTTAGGGAGGGATGAGCAGTTCTTC. This sequence encodes CASSLGRDEQFF. The full variable domain, with the rest looked up from reference TRBV7-9 and TRBJ2-1, is DTGVSQNPRHKITKRGQNVTFRCDPISEHNRLYWYRQTLGQGPEFLTYFQNEAQLEKSRLLSDRFSAERPKGSFSTLEIQRTEQGDSAMYLCASSLGRDEQFFGPGTRLTVL.

V usage is TRBV4-3 and J usage is TRBJ1-6, with 11 bases aligning to TRBD1. The CDR3 has 18 amino acids. Germline V gene data show CDR1 as LGHNA and CDR2 as YSLEER. V dropped 1 base and J dropped 4; count of bases not matched to a gene: 6. CDR3 in amino acids: CASSQVSGQGAYNSPLHF. The CDR3 nucleotides read TGCGCCAGCAGCCAAGTGTCCGGACAGGGGGCATATAATTCACCCCTCCACTTT.

The chain combines TRBV6-5 with TRBJ1-3; 12 positions match TRBD1. CDR3 length equals 15 residues. CDR1 MNHEY and CDR2 SVGAGI come from the germline V gene. The V gene end was trimmed by 5 bases and the J gene end by 6 bases; junction bases not matched to a gene: 5. The CDR3 reads CASSNPGQGANTIYF. The CDR3 region has the DNA TGTGCCAGCAGTAACCCGGGACAGGGGGCAAACACCATATATTTT.

The rearrangement uses TRBV14 and TRBJ2-2, with TRBD1 matching 8 bases. Germline CDR1 is SGHDN and CDR2 is FVKESK. Losses at the gene ends were 3 bases for V and 5 bases for J; bases not matched to a gene: 8. The length of the CDR3 is 16 residues. The CDR3 coding sequence is TGTGCCAGCAGCCATGCCAGGACAGGGCGGACCGGGGAGCTGTTTTTT. This gives the protein CASSHARTGRTGELFF.